These T cell receptor beta chains were read from a single sample in a study of PD-L1 blockade in urothelial cancer. Clones were sequenced by immunoSEQ multiplex PCR, and TCRdb holds only the in-frame ones, with some missing. Of around 30,000 clones in the sample, roughly 80% were seen once. The sample here was PBMCs, taken around atezolizumab (anti-PD-L1) treatment. The receptors shown here come from a man aged 50 to 59 with urothelial cancer. The CDR3 runs from the conserved cysteine through the conserved F or W. A D gene is named only where the DNA matches it firmly. Not all rows give a size; the values are once, few, many and, for expanded clones, a class.

clone size	D gene	V gene	J gene	CDR3 protein	CDR3 DNA
-	-	TRBV5-1	TRBJ2-4	CASSLAETKNIQYF	TGCGCCAGCAGCTTAGCTGAGACCAAAAACATTCAGTACTTC
-	-	TRBV6-5	TRBJ1-1	CASSYYGQGNTEAFF	TGTGCCAGCAGTTATTATGGGCAGGGGAACACTGAAGCTTTCTTT
-	TRBD1	TRBV4-1	TRBJ1-2	CASSQDWGTGGGYTF	TGCGCCAGCAGCCAAGATTGGGGGACAGGGGGTGGCTACACCTTC
-	-	TRBV9	TRBJ1-2	CASSVGRVAPYSGYTF	TGTGCCAGCAGCGTAGGCAGGGTAGCCCCATATTCTGGCTACACCTTC
-	TRBD1	TRBV10-3	TRBJ2-3	CAISRSTGPTDTQYF	TGTGCCATCAGCAGATCGACAGGGCCCACAGATACGCAGTATTTT
-	-	TRBV9	TRBJ2-3	CASSVEAGHTDTQYF	TGTGCCAGCAGCGTAGAGGCGGGCCACACAGATACGCAGTATTTT
-	-	TRBV29-1	TRBJ2-2	CATHYTGELFF	TGCGCGACTCACTACACCGGGGAGCTGTTTTTT
-	TRBD1	TRBV2	TRBJ1-3	CASSEGQGARNTIYF	TGTGCCAGCAGTGAAGGACAGGGGGCGAGAAACACCATATATTTT
once	TRBD2	TRBV5-1	TRBJ2-1	CASSLAATAGRAGINEQFF	TGCGCCAGCAGCTTGGCCGCGACCGCCGGGAGGGCCGGTATCAATGAGCAGTTCTTC
-	-	TRBV5-4	TRBJ1-4	CASSPTQKGEKLFF	TGTGCCAGCAGCCCAACACAGAAGGGGGAAAAACTGTTTTTT
-	TRBD2	TRBV5-4	TRBJ2-1	CASSLSSGIRNEQFF	TGTGCCAGCAGCTTGTCGAGCGGGATCAGGAATGAGCAGTTCTTC
-	TRBD2	TRBV5-1	TRBJ2-3	CASSLGASGPTDTQYF	TGCGCCAGCAGCTTGGGAGCTAGCGGGCCCACAGATACGCAGTATTTT
-	TRBD2	TRBV5-8	TRBJ2-6	CASSTPRGVYSGANVLTF	TGTGCCAGCAGCACCCCGCGGGGGGTGTACTCTGGGGCCAACGTCCTGACTTTC
-	TRBD2	TRBV28	TRBJ2-5	CASILRGDQETQYF	TGTGCCAGCATCCTGCGGGGGGACCAAGAGACCCAGTACTTC
few	-	TRBV29-1	TRBJ1-1	CSAPGQLNTEAFF	TGCAGCGCCCCGGGACAACTGAACACTGAAGCTTTCTTT
few	-	TRBV6-1	TRBJ1-1	CASGGGRKEYNTEAFF	TGTGCCAGCGGTGGGGGGCGAAAGGAATACAACACTGAAGCTTTCTTT
-	-	TRBV9	TRBJ2-1	CASSVRKGGVNEQFF	TGTGCCAGCAGCGTACGAAAAGGTGGAGTAAATGAGCAGTTCTTC
once	-	TRBV7-8	TRBJ2-3	CASSLERLSLDTQYF	TGTGCCAGCAGCTTGGAGCGACTTTCCCTCGATACGCAGTATTTT
-	-	TRBV30	TRBJ1-5	CAWSGGLGEPQHF	TGTGCCTGGAGTGGTGGGTTGGGCGAGCCCCAGCATTTT
-	-	TRBV19	TRBJ2-3	CASSTYREGVDTQYF	TGTGCCAGTAGTACTTACAGGGAAGGAGTAGATACGCAGTATTTT
once	-	TRBV9	TRBJ2-2	CASSVMERTGELFF	TGTGCCAGCAGCGTAATGGAGCGGACCGGGGAGCTGTTTTTT
-	TRBD1	TRBV5-1	TRBJ2-3	CASSYGTGADTQYF	TGCGCCAGCAGCTACGGGACAGGGGCAGATACGCAGTATTTT
-	-	TRBV27	TRBJ2-5	CASSPGWGRSIQYF	TGTGCCAGCAGTCCTGGATGGGGCCGCTCGATCCAGTACTTC
-	TRBD2	TRBV19	TRBJ2-2	CASSSGLASVVESTGELFF	TGTGCCAGTAGTTCAGGACTAGCGTCGGTCGTGGAGAGCACCGGGGAGCTGTTTTTT
few	TRBD1	TRBV6-5	TRBJ1-2	CASSPTGYDGYTF	TGTGCCAGCAGCCCGACAGGGTACGATGGCTACACCTTC
few	-	TRBV7-9	TRBJ2-7	CASSRDSSEYEQYF	TGTGCCAGCAGCCGCGACAGTTCTGAGTACGAGCAGTACTTC
medium-sized	-	TRBV7-8	TRBJ1-1	CASSLAQGSTEAFF	TGTGCCAGCAGCTTAGCCCAGGGGTCCACTGAAGCTTTCTTT
-	-	TRBV9	TRBJ1-1	CASSGQRDLNTEAFF	TGTGCCAGCAGCGGTCAGAGGGATCTGAACACTGAAGCTTTCTTT
-	TRBD2	TRBV19	TRBJ2-1	CASKTGTSGSDEQFF	TGTGCCAGTAAAACCGGGACTAGCGGGAGCGATGAGCAGTTCTTC
-	TRBD1	TRBV7-8	TRBJ1-2	CASSRRAGGYGGYTF	TGTGCCAGCAGCCGCCGGGCAGGGGGCTATGGTGGCTACACCTTC
-	-	TRBV2	TRBJ1-4	CASSSQTATNEKLFF	TGTGCCAGCAGTTCCCAGACAGCAACTAATGAAAAACTGTTTTTT
-	TRBD2	TRBV5-5	TRBJ2-1	CASRWTSDSYNEQFF	TGTGCCAGCAGATGGACTAGCGACTCCTACAATGAGCAGTTCTTC
-	TRBD1	TRBV5-1	TRBJ1-1	CASSLEGLGTGEAAFF	TGCGCCAGCAGCTTGGAAGGTTTGGGGACAGGGGAGGCGGCTTTCTTT
-	-	TRBV29-1	TRBJ2-2	CSVLTSLGTGELFF	TGCAGCGTGCTGACATCCCTGGGCACCGGGGAGCTGTTTTTT
-	TRBD1	TRBV5-1	TRBJ1-4	CASSLPGGAGNEKLFF	TGCGCCAGCAGCTTGCCAGGGGGCGCAGGTAATGAAAAACTGTTTTTT
-	-	TRBV25-1	TRBJ2-5	CASSGFERETQYF	TGTGCCAGCAGTGGGTTCGAGAGAGAGACCCAGTACTTC
-	-	TRBV14	TRBJ2-2	CASSRFTGTITGELFF	TGTGCCAGCAGCCGCTTTACCGGGACAATCACCGGGGAGCTGTTTTTT
-	-	TRBV10-1	TRBJ1-1	CASSEDRVNTEAFF	TGCGCCAGCAGTGAGGACAGAGTGAACACTGAAGCTTTCTTT
once	TRBD1	TRBV28	TRBJ1-5	CASSFRGGKGQPQHF	TGTGCCAGCAGTTTCCGAGGGGGCAAAGGCCAGCCCCAGCATTTT
-	-	TRBV18	TRBJ2-1	CASSPQSEINNEQFF	TGTGCCAGCTCACCACAGTCAGAAATAAACAATGAGCAGTTCTTC
-	-	TRBV20-1	TRBJ1-2	CSVLTLGGYTF	TGCAGCGTACTCACCCTCGGGGGCTACACCTTC
-	-	TRBV2	TRBJ2-3	CASRGFRGGADTQYF	TGTGCCAGCAGGGGGTTCCGAGGGGGGGCAGATACGCAGTATTTT
-	-	TRBV28	TRBJ1-4	CASSPGRTGEKLFF	TGTGCCAGCAGCCCCGGAAGGACTGGTGAAAAACTGTTTTTT
-	TRBD2	TRBV29-1	TRBJ2-7	CSVEAGAGGPQSF	TGCAGCGTTGAAGCAGGGGCGGGAGGTCCTCAAAGTTTC